One sample yielded the 16 T cell receptor beta chains listed below, sequenced in a study of shared clonotypes between healthy human individuals. The protocol was immunoSEQ multiplex PCR, while the TCRdb copy is restricted to in-frame clones and leaves out a portion. Counted here are some 490,000 clones, 65% to 85% occurring once; the ten biggest clones make up about 13%. Material: PBMCs. These receptor sequences come from a woman aged 35 to 49 in good health. Some clones in this sample may be carry-over from other donors' samples.

There are many counts of this clone. The chain has TRBV25-1 and TRBJ2-1, with 10 positions matching TRBD1. The V gene's germline CDR1 is MGHDK and CDR2 SYGVNS. V gave up 4 bases and J gave up 8 bases; unmatched junction bases: 8. The CDR3 has 15 amino acids. CDR3 in amino acids: CASSAGTGDLDEQFF. In nucleotides, the CDR3 is TGTGCCAGCAGTGCCGGGACAGGGGATCTCGATGAGCAGTTCTTC.

Only a few counts were recorded for this clone. The chain joins TRBV7-2 to TRBJ2-1; D is unclear. The CDR3 spans 12 residues. V dropped 2 bases and J dropped 9 bases, with 8 bases sitting between them. Germline V gene data show CDR1 as SGHTA and CDR2 as FQGNSA. CDR3 in amino acids: CASSLFGREQFF. In DNA, the CDR3 is TGTGCCAGCAGCTTATTCGGCCGTGAGCAGTTCTTC.

The chain combines TRBV11-2 with TRBJ1-1, with a weak D call TRBD1 (6 bases). With 6 bases removed from V and 4 bases from J, the gap between germline ends came to 15 bases. This CDR3 region has 14 residues. Germline V lookup: CDR1 SGHAT, CDR2 FQNNGV. CDR3 amino acids: CASRYRASGTEAFF. The CDR3, as DNA: TGTGCCAGCAGATACAGGGCATCGGGCACTGAAGCTTTCTTT.

Comments on this clone: This likely reflects a read error, since a far larger clone is one base away. The chain links TRBV29-1 to TRBJ2-7; 9 bases map to TRBD1. The CDR3 has 13 amino acids. Germline V CDR1 and CDR2: SQVTM, ANQGSEA. CDR3 region: CSVATGGSYKQYF. For the CDR3, the DNA is TGCAGCGTGGCCACAGGGGGCTCCTACAAGCAGTACTTC.

This clone was seen only a few times. The V gene is TRBV7-6, the J gene TRBJ2-4; D might be TRBD1 (6 bases). CDR1 and CDR2 from the germline V gene are SGHVS and FNYEAQ. Trimming stripped 2 bases from V and 8 bases from J, with 13 bases between. The CDR3 contains 14 residues. Written as DNA, the CDR3 is TGTGCCAGCAGCTTAACAGGGCCTGGGGACATTCAGTACTTC. Amino acid sequence: CASSLTGPGDIQYF. The variable domain in full, with the rest retrieved from reference TRBV7-6 and TRBJ2-4, is GAGVSQSPRYKVTKRGQDVALRCDPISGHVSLYWYRQALGQGPEFLTYFNYEAQQDKSGLPNDRFSAERPEGSISTLTIQRTEQRDSAMYRCASSLTGPGDIQYFGAGTRLSVL.

There are a few counts of this clone. The likely explanation is a read error, given a far larger clone one base away. This chain links TRBV29-1 with TRBJ2-7; no definite D call. The CDR3 has 12 amino acids. Per germline, CDR1 SQVTM and CDR2 ANQGSEA. The CDR3 is CSVEDLLHEQHF. CDR3 DNA: TGCAGCGTTGAAGATCTTCTCCACGAGCAGCACTTC.

Comments on this clone: A far larger clone is one base from this, pointing to a likely read error. This rearrangement joins TRBV2 to TRBJ2-7, with a tentative D call TRBD1 (6 bases). There are 13 residues in the CDR3. Germline V lookup: CDR1 SNHLY, CDR2 FYNNEI. The DNA of the CDR3 is TGTGCCAGCTTGCAGGGGCGATTGGGAGAGCAGCACTTC. Protein sequence: CASLQGRLGEQHF. Supplemented by reference TRBV2 and TRBJ2-7, the full variable domain reads EPEVTQTPSHQVTQMGQEVILRCVPISNHLYFYWYRQILGQKVEFLVSFYNNEISEKSEIFDDQFSVERPDGSNFTLKIRSTKLEDSAMYFCASLQGRLGEQHFGPGTRLTVT.

The rearrangement links TRBV7-8 to TRBJ1-1; no clear D. This CDR3 region has 15 residues. V was pared by 1 base and J by 4 bases, with 13 bases between. Per germline, CDR1 SGHVS and CDR2 FQNEAQ. In DNA form, the CDR3 reads TGTGCCAGCAGCTTAGGGACCCAAACGGGCACTGAAGCTTTCTTT. This sequence encodes CASSLGTQTGTEAFF.

In the case of this clone: A far bigger clonotype differs at one base, so this is likely a read error. The V call is TRBV5-4, the J call TRBJ2-7; TRBD2 might be the D (6 bases). Germline CDR1 and CDR2: SGHNT and YYREEE (reference sequence). Trimming cost V 4 bases and J 3 bases, with 23 bases left between them. The CDR3 extends over 17 amino acids. The CDR3 loop reads CASSKGLTFGPIYEQYF. The CDR3 DNA sequence: TGTGCCAGCAGCAAAGGACTAACCTTCGGGCCGATCTACGAGCAGTACTTC.

This clone was counted a single time. J is TRBJ2-7 and V is TRBV28, with 8 bases that match TRBD1. Germline V CDR1 and CDR2: MDHEN, SYDVKM. Losses at the gene ends were 2 bases for V and 5 bases for J; bases not matched to a gene: 8. The CDR3 has 15 amino acids. The CDR3 protein is CASSLGGQGNHEQYF. DNA for the CDR3: TGTGCCAGCAGTTTAGGCGGACAGGGAAATCACGAGCAGTACTTC.

The rearrangement links TRBV5-1 to TRBJ2-1; D is possibly TRBD1 (5 bases). Trimming stripped 0 bases from V and 7 bases from J, with 11 bases between. Looked up from germline, CDR1 is SGHRS and CDR2 is YFSETQ. This CDR3 region has 14 residues. The CDR3 sequence is CASSLGTITNEQFF. The CDR3 bases are TGCGCCAGCAGCTTGGGGACAATTACGAATGAGCAGTTCTTC. Drawing the rest from reference TRBV5-1 and TRBJ2-1, the complete variable domain is KAGVTQTPRYLIKTRGQQVTLSCSPISGHRSVSWYQQTPGQGLQFLFEYFSETQRNKGNFPGRFSGRQFSNSRSEMNVSTLELGDSALYLCASSLGTITNEQFFGPGTRLTVL.

This clone was detected only a few times. This chain's CDR3 is CASSLGGGETYEQYF. CDR3 coding DNA: TGCGCCAGCAGCTTGGGAGGCGGGGAGACCTACGAGCAGTACTTC. The chain combines TRBV5-1 with TRBJ2-5, with TRBD2 as a possible D gene (6 bases). The last part of the DNA fits TRBJ2-7 better; the J call may be wrong. CDR3 length: 15 residues. Germline V gene lookup returns CDR1 SGHRS and CDR2 YFSETQ.

This clone was recorded once. The chain links TRBV5-1 to TRBJ1-3; 9 bases line up with TRBD1. J gave up 5 bases and V 2 bases, and 5 bases lay outside the gene matches. The CDR3 totals 15 residues. CDR1 and CDR2 (germline): SGHRS, YFSETQ. CDR3 sequence: CASSFRTGDRNTIYF. The CDR3 DNA follows: TGCGCCAGCAGCTTCAGGACAGGGGATAGAAACACCATATATTTT.

The rearrangement joins TRBV5-1 to TRBJ2-7; no clear D gene. The CDR3 is made up of 13 amino acids. Trimming shortened V by 1 base and J by 0 bases, and 5 bases separated the two germline ends. Germline assignment: CDR1 SGHRS and CDR2 YFSETQ. CDR3 bases: TGCGCCAGCAGCTTGCTTAGCTCCTACGAGCAGTACTTC. Protein sequence: CASSLLSSYEQYF.

The rearrangement links TRBV27 to TRBJ2-7, with D unclear. This CDR3 contains 14 residues. Germline V gene data show CDR1 as MNHEY and CDR2 as SMNVEV (reference sequence). Trimming took off 0 bases at V and 4 bases at J, with 10 bases between the two ends. The CDR3 protein is CASSLSRVNYEQYF. DNA of the CDR3: TGTGCCAGCAGTTTATCTAGGGTTAATTACGAGCAGTACTTC.

As for this clone: A far larger clone is only one base removed, so a read error is likely. The chain has TRBV15 and TRBJ2-7; D uncertain. The CDR3 sequence is 14 residues long. In germline, CDR1 is LNHNV, CDR2 YYDKDF (reference sequence). V lost 2 bases to trimming and J lost 4 bases, with 12 bases between them. In DNA, the CDR3 is TGTGCCACCAGCAGAAATCCCGCCCAATACGAGCAGTACTTC. This sequence encodes CATSRNPAQYEQYF. The full variable domain, in which reference TRBV15 and TRBJ2-7 provide the parts outside the CDR3, is DAMVIQNPRYQVTQFGKPVTLSCSQTLNHNVMYWYQQKSSQAPKLLFHYYDKDFNNEADTPDNFQSRRPNTSFCFLDIRSPGLGDTAMYLCATSRNPAQYEQYFGPGTRLTVT.